This T cell receptor beta chain comes out of a study of blood T cell repertoires in COVID-19. Study at large: Samples came from the United States, Italy and Spain, spanning acute and convalescent COVID-19. PBMCs, B-cell-depleted T cells, or T cells were the source of the cDNA or gDNA that made up the material.

Seattle patient enrollment occurred during active infection, with longitudinal follow-up thereafter. The protocol was immunoSEQ multiplex PCR, while the TCRdb copy is restricted to in-frame clones and leaves out a portion. This sample has approximately 480,000 clones, with 75% to 90% found just once. V shed 2 bases and J shed 5 bases, with 6 bases lying between them. The germline V gene encodes CDR1 SNHLY and CDR2 FYNNEI. There are 12 residues in the CDR3. Sequencing used peripheral blood. The V call is TRBV2, the J call TRBJ2-5; no clear D gene. The source of this sequence is a man aged 18 to 29 with COVID-19, enrolled during active disease. CDR3 DNA sequence: TGTGCCAGCAGTGAATTTCGTGAGACCCAGTACTTC. Protein product: CASSEFRETQYF.